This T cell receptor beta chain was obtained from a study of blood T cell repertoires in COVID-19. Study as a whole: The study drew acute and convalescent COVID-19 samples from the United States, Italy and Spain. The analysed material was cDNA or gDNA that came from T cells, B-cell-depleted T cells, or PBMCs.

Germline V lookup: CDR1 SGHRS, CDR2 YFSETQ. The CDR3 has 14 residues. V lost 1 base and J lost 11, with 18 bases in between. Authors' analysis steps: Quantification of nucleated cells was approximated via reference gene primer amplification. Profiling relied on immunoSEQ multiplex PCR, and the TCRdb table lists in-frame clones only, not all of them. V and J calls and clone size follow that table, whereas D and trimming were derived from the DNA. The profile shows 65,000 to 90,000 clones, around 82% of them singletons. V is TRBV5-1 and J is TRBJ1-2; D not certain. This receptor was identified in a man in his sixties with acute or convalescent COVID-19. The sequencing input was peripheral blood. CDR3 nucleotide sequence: TGCGCCAGCAGCTTGAACCCCGGGTCTCTCGGATACACCTTC. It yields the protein CASSLNPGSLGYTF. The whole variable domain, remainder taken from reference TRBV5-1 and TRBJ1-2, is KAGVTQTPRYLIKTRGQQVTLSCSPISGHRSVSWYQQTPGQGLQFLFEYFSETQRNKGNFPGRFSGRQFSNSRSEMNVSTLELGDSALYLCASSLNPGSLGYTFGSGTRLTVV.